Presented here are 10 T cell receptor beta chains from one specimen sequenced in a study of T cell responses to AZD1222 COVID-19 vaccine. Clones were read by immunoSEQ multiplex PCR, and TCRdb kept only the in-frame ones, dropping some. Of over 100,000 clones in the sample, over 75% are singletons; the top ten hold around 7.9%. The sample was peripheral blood, taken 28 days after the second dose of the MenACWY control vaccine. These receptors all come from an adult who received the MenACWY meningococcal vaccine as a control.

The CDR3 sequence: CASSPRDYSYEQYF. In DNA, the CDR3 is TGTGCCAGCAGCCCCCGGGACTATTCCTACGAGCAGTACTTC. The V and J genes are TRBV5-5 and TRBJ2-7; 7 nucleotides agree with TRBD2. This CDR3 comprises 14 residues. Losses at the gene ends were 4 bases for V and 1 base for J; bases not matched to a gene: 5. Germline V gene sequence: CDR1 SGHKS, CDR2 YYEKEE (reference sequence).

V and J are TRBV4-1 and TRBJ1-5, with D hard to call. V was shortened by 4 bases and J by 0 bases, with 10 bases between the two germline ends. Looked up from germline, CDR1 is MGHRA and CDR2 is YSYEKL. The CDR3 runs to 15 residues. This CDR3 is CASSPIWSSNQPQHF. CDR3 DNA: TGCGCCAGCAGCCCTATTTGGAGTAGCAATCAGCCCCAGCATTTT.

This chain uses TRBV18 with TRBJ1-4, with D unresolved. Germline V gene lookup returns CDR1 KGHSH and CDR2 LQKENI. The ends were cut back, 3 bases at V and 8 bases at J, with 10 bases in the middle. The CDR3 totals 13 residues. The CDR3 DNA sequence: TGTGCCAGCTCACCGGAAACTGGGGAAAAACTGTTTTTT. As protein: CASSPETGEKLFF.

This clone turned up a few times. The V gene is TRBV25-1, the J gene TRBJ1-1; D is perhaps TRBD1 (6 bases). Per the germline V gene, CDR1 is MGHDK and CDR2 is SYGVNS. V was shortened by 3 bases and J by 6 bases, with 17 bases between the two germline ends. This CDR3 has 15 residues. The CDR3 bases are TGTGCCAGCAGTGATAACAGGGTCGGTGGGGCTGAAGCTTTCTTT. It specifies CASSDNRVGGAEAFF.

The V call is TRBV6-1, the J call TRBJ1-6; D not resolved. From germline, CDR1 is MNHNS and CDR2 SASEGT. CDR3 length equals 16 residues. Trimming left V 1 base short and J 4 bases short, with 11 bases between. The CDR3 spells CASSEDWVQYNSPLHF. CDR3 bases: TGTGCCAGCAGTGAAGACTGGGTCCAGTATAATTCACCCCTCCACTTT.

DNA for the CDR3: TGTGCCAGCAGTGAAAGGGCAGGTTTAGCGGGAGTGCCAGATACGCAGTATTTT. Protein: CASSERAGLAGVPDTQYF. This chain joins TRBV2 and TRBJ2-3, with 9 bases lining up with TRBD2. The ends lost 2 bases at V and 4 bases at J; junction bases unmatched: 13. CDR3 length: 18 amino acids. Germline V lookup: CDR1 SNHLY, CDR2 FYNNEI.

The J gene is TRBJ2-4, the V gene TRBV3-1 (or the pseudogene TRBV3-2), with a tentative D call TRBD2 (5 bases). CDR3 length: 14 residues. V was trimmed by 2 bases and J by 8 bases, leaving 13 bases between them. Per germline, CDR1 LGHDT and CDR2 YNNKEL (reference sequence). CDR3 sequence (DNA): TGTGCCAGCAGCCAAAGGGAGAGAGGAGACATTCAGTACTTC. It yields the protein CASSQRERGDIQYF.

The rearrangement joins TRBV5-4 to TRBJ1-1, with 11 bases lining up with TRBD1. The J segment lost 4 bases and the V segment lost 4 bases, leaving 6 bases of the junction unmatched. This CDR3 region has 15 residues. In germline, CDR1 is SGHNT, CDR2 YYREEE (reference sequence). The CDR3 DNA reads as TGTGCCAGCAGCCTAGGGACAGGGGGGGCCACTGAAGCTTTCTTT. This gives the protein CASSLGTGGATEAFF. Combining the CDR3 with reference TRBV5-4 and TRBJ1-1 gives the whole variable domain ETGVTQSPTHLIKTRGQQVTLRCSSQSGHNTVSWYQQALGQGPQFIFQYYREEENGRGNFPPRFSGLQFPNYSSELNVNALELDDSALYLCASSLGTGGATEAFFGQGTRLTVV.

This sequence joins TRBV5-6 and TRBJ2-1; 7 bases are a match to TRBD2. The length of the CDR3 is 19 residues. J was trimmed by 1 base and V by 0 bases; bases with no gene match: 13. Per germline, CDR1 SGHDT and CDR2 YYEEEE. The CDR3 DNA sequence: TGTGCCAGCAGCTTGGTTCGCTTAGCGGGTGCCTTTTCCTACAATGAGCAGTTCTTC. Protein: CASSLVRLAGAFSYNEQFF.

The chain uses TRBV5-6 and TRBJ1-3, with no clear D. The CDR3 has 11 residues. V lost 1 base to trimming and J lost 6 bases, with 2 bases between them. The germline gives CDR1 SGHDT, CDR2 YYEEEE. The CDR3 region is CASSLINTIYF. CDR3 nucleotides: TGTGCCAGCAGCTTGATAAACACCATATATTTT.